The TCR beta chain described here comes from a study of T cells in Graves' hyperthyroidism and ophthalmopathy. Study summary: Blood from the periphery was taken at initial diagnosis, before any treatment.

Clinical symptoms, serum thyroxine, TRAb, thyroid ultrasound and orbital computed tomography informed diagnoses. RNA transcripts yielded amplified TCR beta CDR3 regions. An initial round of RT-PCR targeting the TCR CDR3 relied on the HTBI primer set. TCRdb reanalysed the multiplex PCR reads using MiXCR and keeps one entry per CDR3 protein. The repertoire holds about 480,000 distinct CDR3 sequences, with under 15% as singletons. Ten or more counts support this clonotype. CDR1 and CDR2 from the germline V gene are SQVTM and ANQGSEA. V lost 3 bases, J lost 3 bases, and 18 bases lay in between. The CDR3 is 15 residues long.

The TCR originated in a young woman with Graves' hyperthyroidism. The sequenced material came from blood. V and J are TRBV29-1 and TRBJ2-7; a possible D gene is TRBD1 (8 bases). CDR3 residues: CSVDGGAGGLYEQYF. CDR3 DNA sequence: TGCAGCGTTGATGGGGGGGCAGGGGGCCTCTACGAGCAGTACTTC.